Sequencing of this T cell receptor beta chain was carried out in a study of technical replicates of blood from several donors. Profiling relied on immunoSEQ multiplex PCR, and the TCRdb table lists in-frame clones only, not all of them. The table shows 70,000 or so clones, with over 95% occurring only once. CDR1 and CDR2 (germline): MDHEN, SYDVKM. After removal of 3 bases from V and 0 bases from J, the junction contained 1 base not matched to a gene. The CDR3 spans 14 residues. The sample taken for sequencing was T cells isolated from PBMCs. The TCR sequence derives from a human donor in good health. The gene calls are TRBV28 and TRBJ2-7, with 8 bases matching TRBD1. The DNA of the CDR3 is TGTGCCAGCAGTTTGGGGACAGGCTCCTACGAGCAGTACTTC. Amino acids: CASSLGTGSYEQYF.